Listed here are 8 T cell receptor beta chains from one sample, sequenced in a study of blood T cells in healthy people across ages. Through a sample-barcoded 5' primer and a J-beta primer mix, a second PCR was run for about 6 to 11 cycles. One entry per CDR3 protein results from TCRdb running MiXCR on the 5' RACE reads. This sample has roughly 1,500,000 distinct CDR3 sequences, with roughly a third found just once. Sequenced material: blood. The source of these receptors is a woman in her thirties in good health.

The genes are TRBV7-2 and TRBJ2-1; the D gene could be TRBD1 or TRBD2 (6 bases each). The germline V and J ends were trimmed by 4 bases and 13 bases, with 29 bases remaining between them. CDR3 size: 17 residues. Germline V gene lookup returns CDR1 SGHTA and CDR2 FQGNSA. This CDR3 reads CASSSPTKEKGGETQFF. Here the CDR3 DNA reads TGTGCCAGCAGCTCCCCGACAAAAGAGAAGGGGGGCGAGACCCAGTTCTTC.

This clonotype was observed at least ten times. This chain links TRBV2 with TRBJ1-3; D remains ambiguous. CDR3 length: 14 residues. Trimming left V 6 bases short and J 0 bases short, with 9 bases between. CDR1 is SNHLY, CDR2 FYNNEI, per germline. The chain's CDR3 is CASSEQSSGNTIYF. Here the CDR3 DNA reads TGTGCCAGCAGCGAACAGAGCTCTGGAAACACCATATATTTT.

This chain uses TRBV6-1 with TRBJ2-3, with D perhaps matching TRBD1 or TRBD2 (6 bases each). This CDR3 spans 15 amino acids. Trimming pared 8 bases from V and 4 bases from J, leaving 19 bases between. Germline CDR1 reads MNHNS; CDR2 reads SASEGT. CDR3 amino acids: CASRHGGVPADTQYF. DNA of the CDR3: TGTGCCAGCCGCCACGGGGGCGTCCCGGCAGATACGCAGTATTTT.

The gene calls are TRBV11-2 and TRBJ2-3; 7 bases agree with TRBD2. CDR3 length: 15 residues. CDR1 is SGHAT, CDR2 FQNNGV, per germline. With V trimmed by 5 bases and J by 1 base, 6 bases remained unmatched. In DNA form, the CDR3 reads TGTGCCAGCAGCGGGAGGGGCTTCCGCACAGATACGCAGTATTTT. This codes for CASSGRGFRTDTQYF.

This clonotype has a single count. A much more abundant neighbour one base away suggests this may be a read error. V usage is TRBV7-9 and J usage is TRBJ2-7, with no clear D. The ends were cut back, 4 bases at V and 2 bases at J, with 12 bases in the middle. This CDR3 spans 14 amino acids. Germline V gene lookup returns CDR1 SEHNR and CDR2 FQNEAQ (reference sequence). CDR3 loop: CASSCAGPTYEQYF. Here the CDR3 DNA reads TGTGCCAGCAGCTGTGCCGGACCAACCTACGAGCAGTACTTC.

This clonotype was observed many times. This sequence joins TRBV4-2 and TRBJ2-7, with 8 nucleotides matching TRBD1. The CDR3 consists of 17 residues. Germline loops: CDR1 LGHNA, CDR2 YNFKEQ. Germline trimming cut 2 bases from V and 0 bases from J; bases unmatched to any gene: 9. CDR3 nucleotide sequence: TGTGCCAGCAGCCAAAATTCTGGGACAGGAGGCTCCTACGAGCAGTACTTC. Residues: CASSQNSGTGGSYEQYF.

About this clonotype: An end of the junction does not agree with germline; a read error may underlie this. This rearrangement joins TRBV7-9 to TRBJ2-7, with TRBD1 identical over 11 bases. Germline assignment: CDR1 SEHNR and CDR2 FQNEAQ (reference sequence). The CDR3 consists of 15 residues. CDR3 loop: CASSPWTGGMYGQYF. For the CDR3, the DNA is TGTGCCAGCAGCCCCTGGACAGGGGGCATGTACGGGCAGTACTTC.

The chain joins TRBV7-2 to TRBJ2-1; a possible D gene is TRBD2 (6 bases). Germline CDR1 is SGHTA and CDR2 is FQGNSA. The CDR3 consists of 17 residues. Trimming pared 1 base from V and 4 bases from J, leaving 17 bases between. The CDR3 spells CASSLVVAETPYNEQFF. DNA of the CDR3: TGTGCCAGCAGCTTAGTGGTAGCGGAGACCCCATACAATGAGCAGTTCTTC.